The 30 T cell receptor beta chains below come from one sample, sequenced in a study of blood T cell repertoires in COVID-19. Repertoires were generated with immunoSEQ multiplex PCR, while TCRdb's copy carries only in-frame clones and drops some. The table shows some 180,000 clones, with 82% occurring only once. Sample: PBMCs or T cells enriched from blood (not recorded which). The receptors were sampled from a woman aged 60 to 75 with acute COVID-19.

The table lists this clone with a count of one. The rearrangement links TRBV30 to TRBJ1-3, with 8 nucleotides matching TRBD1. Germline CDR1 reads GTSNPN; CDR2 reads SVGIG (reference sequence). The CDR3 covers 12 residues. The V gene end was trimmed by 5 bases and the J gene end by 7 bases; junction bases not matched to a gene: 4. For the CDR3, the DNA is TGTGCCTGGGGACAGGGTGAGAACACCATATATTTT. This encodes CAWGQGENTIYF.

The chain couples TRBV6-6 to TRBJ1-1; D gene ambiguous. Germline loops: CDR1 MNHNY, CDR2 SVGAGI (reference sequence). This CDR3 spans 12 amino acids. V lost 7 bases and J 0 bases, leaving 6 bases between the germline ends. CDR3 DNA sequence: TGTGCCAGCAATTCAATGAACACTGAAGCTTTCTTT. It encodes CASNSMNTEAFF.

V gene TRBV7-2 combines with J gene TRBJ1-1, with TRBD1 as a possible D gene (5 bases). Deletions cut 4 bases from V and 1 base from J, with 10 bases between. The CDR3 spans 14 residues. Germline loops: CDR1 SGHTA, CDR2 FQGNSA. DNA for the CDR3: TGTGCCAGCAGCTCGGGGGTAGGGAACACTGAAGCTTTCTTT. Translation gives CASSSGVGNTEAFF. The whole variable domain, remainder taken from reference TRBV7-2 and TRBJ1-1, is GAGVSQSPSNKVTEKGKDVELRCDPISGHTALYWYRQSLGQGLEFLIYFQGNSAPDKSGLPSDRFSAERTGGSVSTLTIQRTQQEDSAVYLCASSSGVGNTEAFFGQGTRLTVV.

V usage is TRBV12-5 and J usage is TRBJ2-1; no clear D. Trimming left V 0 bases short and J 0 bases short, with 12 bases between. This CDR3 region has 17 residues. Germline V CDR1 and CDR2: LGHNT, FRNRAP. The CDR3 loop is CASGLVVGASSYNEQFF. The CDR3 DNA is TGTGCTAGTGGTTTGGTAGTCGGCGCTAGCTCCTACAATGAGCAGTTCTTC. The variable domain in full, completed from reference TRBV12-5 and TRBJ2-1, reads DARVTQTPRHKVTEMGQEVTMRCQPILGHNTVFWYRQTMMQGLELLAYFRNRAPLDDSGMPKDRFSAEMPDATLATLKIQPSEPRDSAVYFCASGLVVGASSYNEQFFGPGTRLTVL.

The chain's CDR3 is CASSFGQGSGELFF. CDR3 bases: TGCGCCAGCAGCTTCGGACAGGGAAGCGGGGAGCTGTTTTTT. The chain has TRBV5-1 and TRBJ2-2; TRBD1 matches 8 bases. The junction had 4 bases not matched to a gene; V was cut back by 2 bases and J by 7 bases. This CDR3 spans 14 amino acids. Germline CDR1 reads SGHRS; CDR2 reads YFSETQ.

J is TRBJ2-3 and V is TRBV6-1, with D perhaps matching TRBD1 (5 bases). The CDR3 is 13 amino acids. Trimming removed 3 bases at V and 7 bases at J, with 11 bases between. The germline V gene encodes CDR1 MNHNS and CDR2 SASEGT. The CDR3 reads CASSDGARYTQYF. In DNA form, the CDR3 reads TGTGCCAGCAGTGATGGGGCGCGATATACGCAGTATTTT.

This clone was observed a single time. The rearrangement uses TRBV19 and TRBJ2-7; tentative D call: TRBD2 (6 bases). The CDR3 is 15 amino acids. In germline, CDR1 is LNHDA, CDR2 SQIVND (reference sequence). V lost 1 base to trimming and J lost 6 bases, with 16 bases between them. The CDR3 DNA reads as TGTGCCAGTAGTATAGGCGCTGGCGGGGAGGTCGAGCAGTACTTC. It is translated as CASSIGAGGEVEQYF.

V and J are TRBV18 and TRBJ2-1; TRBD2 is a possible D gene (6 bases). CDR3 length: 14 amino acids. The V end lost 6 bases, the J end lost 9 bases, and 18 bases lay between the germline ends. Germline V gene sequence: CDR1 KGHSH, CDR2 LQKENI. CDR3 region: CASSPGRDIGEQFF. In DNA, the CDR3 is TGTGCCAGCTCCCCGGGGCGGGATATAGGTGAGCAGTTCTTC.

J is TRBJ2-6 and V is TRBV13; D call uncertain. Germline CDR1 PRHDT, CDR2 FYEKMQ (reference sequence). Deletions cut 6 bases from V and 0 bases from J, with 6 bases between. The CDR3 loop spans 14 amino acids. The CDR3 sequence is CASRRLSGANVLTF. The CDR3 bases are TGTGCCAGCAGGAGACTCTCTGGGGCCAACGTCCTGACTTTC. The full variable domain, its missing parts supplied by reference TRBV13 and TRBJ2-6, is AAGVIQSPRHLIKEKRETATLKCYPIPRHDTVYWYQQGPGQDPQFLISFYEKMQSDKGSIPDRFSAQQFSDYHSELNMSSLELGDSALYFCASRRLSGANVLTFGAGSRLTVL.

This clone was detected once. The rearrangement links TRBV12-2 to TRBJ1-3; TRBD1 reflects the table's D call only, with no check against the DNA. TRBV12-2 is termed a pseudogene. The CDR3 is made up of 16 amino acids. The CDR3 loop is CASRLRHRALRDTIYF. The CDR3 DNA reads as TGTGCAAGTCGCTTAAGACACAGGGCACTGCGGGACACCATATATTTT.

V usage is TRBV19 and J usage is TRBJ2-2; D unclear. Germline V lookup: CDR1 LNHDA, CDR2 SQIVND (reference sequence). V lost 2 bases to trimming and J lost 0 bases, with 7 bases between them. This CDR3 contains 15 residues. CDR3 protein: CASSIRHSNTGELFF. CDR3 sequence (DNA): TGTGCCAGTAGTATACGACACTCGAACACCGGGGAGCTGTTTTTT. Filled out from reference TRBV19 and TRBJ2-2, the complete variable domain reads DGGITQSPKYLFRKEGQNVTLSCEQNLNHDAMYWYRQDPGQGLRLIYYSQIVNDFQKGDIAEGYSVSREKKESFPLTVTSAQKNPTAFYLCASSIRHSNTGELFFGEGSRLTVL.

The chain couples TRBV9 to TRBJ1-1, with TRBD1 identical over 9 bases. The CDR3 extends over 13 amino acids. The germline V gene encodes CDR1 SGDLS and CDR2 YYNGEE. With 1 base clipped from V and 7 bases from J, the junction kept 2 bases outside the gene matches. The CDR3 coding sequence is TGTGCCAGCAGCGTAAGACAGGGGGATGAAGCTTTCTTT. Protein: CASSVRQGDEAFF.

V usage is TRBV11-2 and J usage is TRBJ2-5; a weak D match, TRBD2 (5 bases). The germline V gene has CDR1 SGHAT and CDR2 FQNNGV. With 4 bases removed from V and 2 bases from J, the gap between germline ends came to 14 bases. CDR3 size: 15 residues. As DNA, the CDR3 is TGTGCCAGCAGCTCAAACCCGGGGTTTCAAGAGACCCAGTACTTC. Protein sequence: CASSSNPGFQETQYF.

The rearrangement links TRBV9 to TRBJ2-5; D is unresolved. The CDR3 is 11 amino acids. The V gene lost 3 bases and the J gene lost 7 bases, with 7 bases spanning the gap. Per germline, CDR1 SGDLS and CDR2 YYNGEE. CDR3 sequence reads: CASSGAGTQYF. For the CDR3, the DNA is TGTGCCAGCAGCGGAGCAGGGACCCAGTACTTC.

The V call is TRBV27, the J call TRBJ2-1; D is possibly TRBD2 (5 bases). Trimming stripped 2 bases from V and 5 bases from J, with 10 bases between. Germline V gene data show CDR1 as MNHEY and CDR2 as SMNVEV (reference sequence). The CDR3 covers 14 residues. The DNA of the CDR3 is TGTGCCAGCAGTTTAGCTCGGGGAAACAATGAGCAGTTCTTC. This encodes CASSLARGNNEQFF.

The chain employs TRBV6-5 and TRBJ2-3; 7 nucleotides line up with TRBD1. Germline V gene sequence: CDR1 MNHEY, CDR2 SVGAGI. The CDR3 is made up of 14 amino acids. The junction had 7 bases not matched to a gene; V was cut back by 4 bases and J by 6 bases. CDR3: CASSWSGGFDTQYF. As DNA, the CDR3 is TGTGCCAGCAGTTGGTCAGGGGGATTCGATACGCAGTATTTT.

The V and J genes are TRBV5-4 and TRBJ2-3; 7 bases match TRBD2. This CDR3 has 15 residues. The ends lost 1 base at V and 6 bases at J; junction bases unmatched: 8. The germline V gene has CDR1 SGHNT and CDR2 YYREEE (reference sequence). The CDR3 bases are TGTGCCAGCAGCTTGAAAGTGGGGGGAGGGGATACGCAGTATTTT. It translates to CASSLKVGGGDTQYF.

The chain carries TRBV7-9 and TRBJ1-4; 8 bases agree with TRBD1. CDR1 is SEHNR and CDR2 is FQNEAQ in the germline V gene (reference sequence). The CDR3 totals 17 residues. With 3 bases clipped from V and 2 bases from J, the junction kept 8 bases outside the gene matches. The CDR3 region is CASSLAGRGLTNEKLFF. CDR3 bases: TGTGCCAGCAGCTTGGCCGGCAGGGGGCTTACTAATGAAAAACTGTTTTTT. Variable domain in full (rest from reference TRBV7-9 and TRBJ1-4): DTGVSQNPRHKITKRGQNVTFRCDPISEHNRLYWYRQTLGQGPEFLTYFQNEAQLEKSRLLSDRFSAERPKGSFSTLEIQRTEQGDSAMYLCASSLAGRGLTNEKLFFGSGTQLSVL.

The CDR3 DNA follows: TGCGCCAGCAGCCAAACGGAAACTAGCGGGGGGCGAGAGACCCAGTACTTC. It encodes CASSQTETSGGRETQYF. J is TRBJ2-5 and V is TRBV5-1, with TRBD2 matching over 12 bases. The ends lost 4 bases at V and 4 bases at J; junction bases unmatched: 11. The CDR3 extends over 17 amino acids. CDR1 SGHRS and CDR2 YFSETQ come from the germline V gene.

This rearrangement joins TRBV7-2 to TRBJ1-5; D may be TRBD1 (5 bases). The CDR3 consists of 15 residues. Between the trimmed V and J ends, which lost 6 bases and 6 bases, there was a span of 18 bases. The germline V gene encodes CDR1 SGHTA and CDR2 FQGNSA. The CDR3 loop reads CASSGRVGEGQPQHF. The CDR3 nucleotides are TGTGCCAGCAGTGGACGAGTGGGGGAGGGTCAGCCCCAGCATTTT.

This chain links TRBV19 with TRBJ2-1; 8 nucleotides agree with TRBD1. The CDR3 consists of 15 residues. Looked up from germline, CDR1 is LNHDA and CDR2 is SQIVND (reference sequence). Germline trimming cut 6 bases from V and 1 base from J; bases unmatched to any gene: 5. CDR3 in amino acids: CASRDRVKSYNEQFF. DNA for the CDR3: TGTGCCAGTAGGGACAGGGTTAAATCCTACAATGAGCAGTTCTTC.

This clone occurred a few times. The chain employs TRBV11-2 and TRBJ2-5, with D unclear. Germline CDR1 reads SGHAT; CDR2 reads FQNNGV. V lost 2 bases and J lost 4, with 8 bases in between. The CDR3 extends over 13 amino acids. CDR3 sequence (DNA): TGTGCCAGCAGCTTACTAGGAGTAGAGACCCAGTACTTC. This sequence encodes CASSLLGVETQYF.

The V call is TRBV6-5, the J call TRBJ2-1; TRBD2 agrees at 12 bases. Losses at the gene ends were 6 bases for V and 9 bases for J; bases not matched to a gene: 0. Germline CDR1 is MNHEY and CDR2 is SVGAGI. The CDR3 has 12 amino acids. CDR3 in DNA: TGTGCCAGCAGACTAGCGGGGGGTGAGCAGTTCTTC. It specifies CASRLAGGEQFF.

This clone was detected a few times. The chain has TRBV4-3 and TRBJ1-5; maybe TRBD1 (5 bases). With 4 bases removed from V and 4 bases from J, the gap between germline ends came to 14 bases. This CDR3 has 15 amino acids. CDR1 and CDR2 from the germline V gene are LGHNA and YSLEER. In DNA form, the CDR3 reads TGCGCCAGCAGCCCCTATTTTGACAGTAATCAGCCCCAGCATTTT. Its protein product is CASSPYFDSNQPQHF.

This clone was seen once. The chain recombines TRBV9 with TRBJ1-2; D gene unclear. The germline V gene encodes CDR1 SGDLS and CDR2 YYNGEE. Trimming pared 3 bases from V and 6 bases from J, leaving 6 bases between. This CDR3 spans 11 amino acids. CDR3 DNA sequence: TGTGCCAGCAGCGCGAGGGATGGCTACACCTTC. Translating it yields CASSARDGYTF.

This clone was seen a single time. The chain has TRBV19 and TRBJ1-3; 7 nucleotides agree with TRBD1. V gave up 7 bases and J gave up 8 bases; unmatched junction bases: 14. The CDR3 loop spans 15 amino acids. From germline, CDR1 is LNHDA and CDR2 SQIVND (reference sequence). Here the CDR3 DNA reads TGTGCCAGTATCATGGAGGGGGCGACGACTCACACCATATATTTT. Translation gives CASIMEGATTHTIYF.

The chain links TRBV24-1 to TRBJ1-2; no definite D call. CDR1 KGHDR and CDR2 SFDVKD come from the germline V gene. The germline V and J ends were trimmed by 0 bases and 4 bases, with 8 bases remaining between them. This CDR3 is 14 amino acids long. The chain's CDR3 is CATSDLAGAYGYTF. CDR3 in DNA: TGTGCCACCAGTGATTTGGCAGGCGCCTATGGCTACACCTTC.

The chain carries TRBV11-2 and TRBJ1-1; D is unclear. Germline-derived CDR1 and CDR2 are SGHAT and FQNNGV. CDR3 length: 12 amino acids. V lost 1 base and J lost 8, with 8 bases in between. CDR3 sequence reads: CASSLASGEAFF. CDR3 nucleotides: TGTGCCAGCAGCTTAGCATCAGGAGAAGCTTTCTTT.

This clone has just one count. V gene TRBV4-2 combines with J gene TRBJ2-3; the D gene is possibly TRBD2 (6 bases). Germline V gives CDR1 LGHNA, CDR2 YNFKEQ. V gave up 4 bases and J gave up 5 bases, with 13 bases separating them. The CDR3 consists of 14 residues. The CDR3 is CASSRGGVGDTQYF. The CDR3 nucleotides are TGTGCCAGCAGCCGTGGAGGGGTTGGAGATACGCAGTATTTT.

The V gene is TRBV5-1, the J gene TRBJ1-4, with TRBD1 matching 10 bases. Germline trimming cut 10 bases from V and 7 bases from J; bases unmatched to any gene: 10. The germline V gene encodes CDR1 SGHRS and CDR2 YFSETQ. The CDR3 extends over 14 amino acids. The CDR3 DNA follows: TGCGCCTCCCGTTTTGGGGACAGGGGTGAAAAACTGTTTTTT. Translation gives CASRFGDRGEKLFF.